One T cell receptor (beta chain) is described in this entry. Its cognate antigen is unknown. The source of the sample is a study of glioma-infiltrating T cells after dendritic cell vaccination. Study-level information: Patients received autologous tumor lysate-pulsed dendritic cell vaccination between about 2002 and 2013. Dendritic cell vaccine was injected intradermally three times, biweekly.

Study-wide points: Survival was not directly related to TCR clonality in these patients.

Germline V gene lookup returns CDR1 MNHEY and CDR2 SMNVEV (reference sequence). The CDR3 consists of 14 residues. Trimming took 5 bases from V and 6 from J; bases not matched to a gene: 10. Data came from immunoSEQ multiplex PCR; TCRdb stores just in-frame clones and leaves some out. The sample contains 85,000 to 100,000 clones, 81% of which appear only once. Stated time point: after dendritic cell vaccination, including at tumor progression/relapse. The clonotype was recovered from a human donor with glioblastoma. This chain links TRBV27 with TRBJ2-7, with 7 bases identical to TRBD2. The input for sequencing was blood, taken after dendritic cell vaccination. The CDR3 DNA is TGTGCCAGCAGTCCCTATCGCGGGGGTGGCGAGCAGTACGTC. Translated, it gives CASSPYRGGGEQYV.